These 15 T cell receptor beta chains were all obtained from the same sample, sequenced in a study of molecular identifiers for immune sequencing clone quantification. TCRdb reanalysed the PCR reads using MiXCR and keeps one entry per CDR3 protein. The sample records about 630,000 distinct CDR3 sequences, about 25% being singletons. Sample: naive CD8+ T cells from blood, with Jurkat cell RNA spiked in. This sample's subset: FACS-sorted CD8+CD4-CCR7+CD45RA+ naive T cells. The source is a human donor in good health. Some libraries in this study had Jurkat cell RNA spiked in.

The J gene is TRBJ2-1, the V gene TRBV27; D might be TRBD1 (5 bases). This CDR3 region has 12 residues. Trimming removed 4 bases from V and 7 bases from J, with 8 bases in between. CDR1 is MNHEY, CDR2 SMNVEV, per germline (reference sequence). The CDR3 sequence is CASSSTANEQFF. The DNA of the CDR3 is TGTGCCAGCAGTTCGACAGCGAATGAGCAGTTCTTC.

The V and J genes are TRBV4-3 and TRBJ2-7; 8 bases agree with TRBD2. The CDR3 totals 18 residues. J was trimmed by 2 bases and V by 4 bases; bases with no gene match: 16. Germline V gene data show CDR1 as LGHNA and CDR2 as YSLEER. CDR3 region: CASSRFPVASGLTYEQYF. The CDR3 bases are TGCGCCAGCAGCCGATTCCCAGTAGCTAGCGGGTTGACCTACGAGCAGTACTTC.

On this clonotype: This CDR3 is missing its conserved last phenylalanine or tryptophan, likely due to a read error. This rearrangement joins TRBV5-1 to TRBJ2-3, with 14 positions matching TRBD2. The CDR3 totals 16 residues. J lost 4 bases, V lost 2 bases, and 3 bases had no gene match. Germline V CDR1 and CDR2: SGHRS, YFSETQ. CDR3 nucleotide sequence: TGCGCCAGCAGCTTAGGGACTAGCGGGAGTTCAGATACGCAGTATCTT. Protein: CASSLGTSGSSDTQYL.

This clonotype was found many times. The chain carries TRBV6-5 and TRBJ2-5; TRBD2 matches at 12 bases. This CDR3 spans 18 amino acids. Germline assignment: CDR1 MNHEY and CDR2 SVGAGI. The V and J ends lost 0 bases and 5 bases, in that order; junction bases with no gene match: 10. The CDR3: CASSYSMVLAGGPETQYF. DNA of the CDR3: TGTGCCAGCAGTTACTCGATGGTGCTAGCGGGAGGGCCTGAGACCCAGTACTTC.

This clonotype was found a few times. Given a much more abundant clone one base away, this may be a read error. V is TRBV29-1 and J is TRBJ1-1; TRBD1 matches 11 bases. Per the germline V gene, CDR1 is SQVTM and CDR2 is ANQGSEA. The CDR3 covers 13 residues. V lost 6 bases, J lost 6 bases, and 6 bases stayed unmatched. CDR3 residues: CSVGTGGRAEAFF. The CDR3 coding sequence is TGCAGCGTCGGGACAGGGGGACGTGCTGAAGCTTTCTTT.

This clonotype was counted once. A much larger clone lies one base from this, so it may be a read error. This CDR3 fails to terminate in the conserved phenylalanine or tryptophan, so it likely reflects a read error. CDR3 in amino acids: CATSGRAPATSGTWDEQFS. As DNA, the CDR3 is TGTGCCACCAGTGGGAGGGCCCCAGCTACTAGCGGGACTTGGGATGAGCAGTTCTCC. The chain carries TRBV24-1 and TRBJ2-1, with 10 nucleotides matching TRBD2. Germline CDR1 is KGHDR and CDR2 is SFDVKD. The CDR3 extends over 19 amino acids. With V trimmed by 5 bases and J by 8 bases, 20 bases remained unmatched.

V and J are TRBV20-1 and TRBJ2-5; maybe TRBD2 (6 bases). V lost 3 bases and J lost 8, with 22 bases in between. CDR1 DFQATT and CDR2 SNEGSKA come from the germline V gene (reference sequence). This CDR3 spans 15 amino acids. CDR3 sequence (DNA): TGCAGTGCTAGGAAGGCAAGCGGGCCCACGGATACCCAGTACTTC. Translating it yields CSARKASGPTDTQYF.

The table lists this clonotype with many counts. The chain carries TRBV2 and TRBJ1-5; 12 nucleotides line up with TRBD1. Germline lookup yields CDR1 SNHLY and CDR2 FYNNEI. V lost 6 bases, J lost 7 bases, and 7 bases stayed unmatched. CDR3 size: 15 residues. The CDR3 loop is CASSDGTGGGQPQHF. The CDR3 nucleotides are TGTGCCAGCAGCGACGGGACAGGGGGCGGCCAGCCCCAGCATTTT.

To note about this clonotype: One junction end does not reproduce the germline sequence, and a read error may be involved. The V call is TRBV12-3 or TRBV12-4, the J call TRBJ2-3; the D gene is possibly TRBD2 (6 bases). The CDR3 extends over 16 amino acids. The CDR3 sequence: CASSLLIGGLGDTRYF. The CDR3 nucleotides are TGTGCCAGCAGTTTACTAATCGGGGGACTGGGAGATACGCGGTATTTT.

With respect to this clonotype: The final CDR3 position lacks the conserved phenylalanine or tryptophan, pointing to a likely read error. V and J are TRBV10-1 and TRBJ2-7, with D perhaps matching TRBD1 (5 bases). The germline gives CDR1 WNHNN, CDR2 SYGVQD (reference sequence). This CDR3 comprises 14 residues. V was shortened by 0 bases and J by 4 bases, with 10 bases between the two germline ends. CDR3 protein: CASSESTGDYEQYL. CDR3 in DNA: TGCGCCAGCAGTGAGTCCACAGGCGATTACGAGCAGTACCTC.

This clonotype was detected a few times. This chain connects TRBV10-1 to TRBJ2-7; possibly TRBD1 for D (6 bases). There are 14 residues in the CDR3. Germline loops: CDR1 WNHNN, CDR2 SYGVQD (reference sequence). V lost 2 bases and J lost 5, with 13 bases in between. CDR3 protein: CASSERTGFDEQYF. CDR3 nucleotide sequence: TGCGCCAGCAGTGAGCGAACAGGGTTCGACGAGCAGTACTTC.

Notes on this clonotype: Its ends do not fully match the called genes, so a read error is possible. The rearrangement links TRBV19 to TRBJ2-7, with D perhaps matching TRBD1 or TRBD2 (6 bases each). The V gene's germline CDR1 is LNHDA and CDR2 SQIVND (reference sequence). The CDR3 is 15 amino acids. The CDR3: CAGSIDTGGGYEQYF. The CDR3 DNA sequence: TGTGCCGGTAGTATAGATACCGGGGGCGGGTACGAGCAGTACTTC.

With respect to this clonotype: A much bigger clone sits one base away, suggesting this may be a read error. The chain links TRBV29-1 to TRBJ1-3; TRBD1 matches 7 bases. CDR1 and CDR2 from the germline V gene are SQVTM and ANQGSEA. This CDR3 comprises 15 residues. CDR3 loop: CSVNGVDRAGTTIYF. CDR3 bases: TGCAGCGTTAACGGGGTTGACAGGGCGGGAACCACCATATATTTT.

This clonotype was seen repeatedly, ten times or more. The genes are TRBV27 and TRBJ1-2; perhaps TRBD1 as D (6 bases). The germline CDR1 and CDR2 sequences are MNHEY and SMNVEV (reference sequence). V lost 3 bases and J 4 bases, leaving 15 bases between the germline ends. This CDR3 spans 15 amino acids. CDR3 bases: TGTGCCAGCAGTTTCGTGACAGGTACAAGCTATGGCTACACCTTC. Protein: CASSFVTGTSYGYTF.

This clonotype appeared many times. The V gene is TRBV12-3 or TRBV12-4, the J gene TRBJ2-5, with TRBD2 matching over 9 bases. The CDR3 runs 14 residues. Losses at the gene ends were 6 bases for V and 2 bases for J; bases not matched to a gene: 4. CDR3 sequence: CASSYLAGQETQYF. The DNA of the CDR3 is TGTGCCAGCAGCTACCTAGCGGGACAAGAGACCCAGTACTTC.